The 14 T cell receptor beta chains listed next were all sequenced from one sample in a study of cytomegalovirus exposure and HLA in healthy donors. It was with 60 Vbeta and 13 Jbeta primers that the PCR ran. Profiling relied on immunoSEQ multiplex PCR, and the TCRdb table lists in-frame clones only, not all of them. This table has roughly 97,000 clones, around 9.1% appearing once. Material: PBMCs. The receptor source for this set is a man in his forties in good health and CMV-seropositive.

J is TRBJ2-7 and V is TRBV11-2, with no clear D. The germline gives CDR1 SGHAT, CDR2 FQNNGV. CDR3 length: 11 amino acids. V shed 6 bases and J shed 6 bases, with 9 bases lying between them. The CDR3: CASSFSLEQYF. Written as DNA, the CDR3 is TGTGCCAGCAGTTTCTCCCTCGAGCAGTACTTC.

The rearrangement uses TRBV14 and TRBJ2-3; D unresolved. The CDR3 sequence is 12 residues long. Germline lookup yields CDR1 SGHDN and CDR2 FVKESK. Trimming stripped 4 bases from V and 8 bases from J, with 10 bases between. CDR3 nucleotide sequence: TGTGCCAGCAGCCCCTCGGTGCGTACGCAGTATTTT. Translation: CASSPSVRTQYF.

V and J are TRBV19 and TRBJ2-7, with D maybe TRBD2 (6 bases). V dropped 6 bases and J dropped 6 bases, with 15 bases sitting between them. The germline V gene encodes CDR1 LNHDA and CDR2 SQIVND (reference sequence). There are 13 residues in the CDR3. The CDR3 sequence: CASRPPLAREQYF. CDR3 coding DNA: TGTGCCAGTAGGCCACCGCTAGCGCGCGAGCAGTACTTC.

This clone was seen more than once but under ten times. The gene calls are TRBV7-2 and TRBJ1-4; 9 bases match TRBD1. V shed 5 bases, J shed 8 bases, and the junction held 12 bases outside the gene matches. In germline, CDR1 is SGHTA, CDR2 FQGNSA. The CDR3 is 16 amino acids. Written as DNA, the CDR3 is TGTGCCAGCAGCCCAGTAGGGACAGGGTGGTACGAAAAACTGTTTTTT. It is translated as CASSPVGTGWYEKLFF.

The rearrangement links TRBV7-9 to TRBJ2-1; 7 bases are shared with TRBD1. The CDR3 runs to 14 residues. Germline CDR1 is SEHNR and CDR2 is FQNEAQ (reference sequence). V shed 1 base, J shed 8 bases, and the junction held 5 bases outside the gene matches. The CDR3 bases are TGTGCCAGCAGCTTAGAGGGGGCTTTGGATGAGCAGTTCTTC. Its translation: CASSLEGALDEQFF.

The chain is built from TRBV18 and TRBJ2-7; 11 bases are shared with TRBD1. The ends lost 3 bases at V and 4 bases at J; junction bases unmatched: 5. The germline CDR1 and CDR2 sequences are KGHSH and LQKENI. The CDR3 contains 15 residues. The CDR3 protein is CASSPQRDRGYEQYF. The CDR3, as DNA: TGTGCCAGCTCACCCCAACGGGACAGGGGGTACGAGCAGTACTTC.

This clone was detected only a few times. This chain links TRBV28 with TRBJ1-4, with a weak D call TRBD1 (6 bases). This CDR3 has 16 amino acids. Looked up from germline, CDR1 is MDHEN and CDR2 is SYDVKM. V shed 0 bases and J shed 4 bases, with 12 bases lying between them. This CDR3 reads CASSLWYKGVNEKLFF. CDR3 in DNA: TGTGCCAGCAGTTTATGGTACAAGGGGGTTAATGAAAAACTGTTTTTT.

This clone was counted a few times. This sequence joins TRBV4-2 and TRBJ2-2; D is perhaps TRBD1 (6 bases). Germline loops: CDR1 LGHNA, CDR2 YNFKEQ. CDR3 length equals 17 residues. V lost 0 bases and J 3 bases, leaving 14 bases between the germline ends. DNA of the CDR3: TGTGCCAGCAGCCAAGAAGTATCTGGGGGCGACACCGGGGAGCTGTTTTTT. Amino acid sequence: CASSQEVSGGDTGELFF.

The chain joins TRBV28 to TRBJ2-1, with 14 bases identical to TRBD2. This CDR3 has 15 residues. The junction had 5 bases not matched to a gene; V was cut back by 7 bases and J by 6 bases. Looked up from germline, CDR1 is MDHEN and CDR2 is SYDVKM. The DNA of the CDR3 is TGTGCCAGCAAAGGACTAGCGGGAGGTGGCAATGAGCAGTTCTTC. Amino acids: CASKGLAGGGNEQFF.

The J gene is TRBJ1-5, the V gene TRBV10-2, with 8 bases lining up with TRBD1. V dropped 4 bases and J dropped 7; count of bases not matched to a gene: 6. This CDR3 has 14 amino acids. Per germline, CDR1 WSHSY and CDR2 SAAADI. The CDR3 coding sequence is TGCGCCAGCAGTGGGGACAGGCTAGGCCAGCCCCAGCATTTT. This translates into CASSGDRLGQPQHF.

In regard to this clone: Distinct nucleotide sequences in the sample also encode this CDR3. This chain links TRBV7-2 with TRBJ2-2; TRBD2 is a possible D gene (6 bases). Germline CDR1 and CDR2: SGHTA and FQGNSA. The CDR3 sequence is 14 residues long. The germline V and J ends were trimmed by 5 bases and 4 bases, with 11 bases remaining between them. CDR3 DNA: TGTGCCAGCAGCATAACCGGGGGCACCGGGGAGCTGTTTTTT. It is translated as CASSITGGTGELFF.

The CDR3, as DNA: TGTGCCAGCAGCGAGACTAAAGCTTTCTTT. This gives the protein CASSETKAFF. This chain uses TRBV2 with TRBJ1-1; D is uncertain. CDR1 and CDR2 (germline): SNHLY, FYNNEI. CDR3 length: 10 amino acids. Trimming took off 6 bases at V and 9 bases at J, with 8 bases between the two ends.

As to this clone: A read error may produce the germline difference seen at one junction end. CDR3 sequence (DNA): TGTGCCAGCAACCAGGAGACCCAGTACTTC. Protein: CASNQETQYF. The V and J genes are TRBV5-5 and TRBJ2-5, with unresolved D. Germline loops: CDR1 SGHKS, CDR2 YYEKEE (reference sequence). CDR3 size: 10 residues.

This clone was seen more than once but under ten times. The chain uses TRBV4-1 and TRBJ2-1; TRBD2 is a possible D gene (5 bases). Germline V gene sequence: CDR1 MGHRA, CDR2 YSYEKL. The CDR3 has 14 residues. Trimming removed 1 base from V and 7 bases from J, with 11 bases in between. This chain's CDR3 is CASSQGGSGNEQFF. DNA of the CDR3: TGCGCCAGCAGCCAAGGAGGGAGTGGTAATGAGCAGTTCTTC.